The 3 T cell receptor beta chains in this list originate from one sample, sequenced in a study of shared clonotypes between healthy human individuals (dated by TCRdb to 2019 to 2021). Library creation used the immunoSEQ multiplex PCR assay. TCRdb took this table from immuneACCESS and kept in-frame rearrangements with V and J called. Such tables lack part of the clones; where checked against another copy, unresolved V genes explain under half of the gap, and the rest is unexplained. Recorded for this sample are more than 2 million clones; 90% to 95% of them occurred a single time. The ten largest make up more than 1.5% of the sample. For the CD8 naive samples, CD45RO-negative cells were positively selected for CCR7, yielding a CD45RA+CCR7+ population from which TemRA cells were excluded. Material: naive CD8+ T cells from PBMCs. The cell subset or site label, as the study defines it: CD45RA+CCR7+. These receptors were obtained from a man between 18 and 35 years old in good health. Some clones in this sample may be carry-over from other donors' samples.

This sequence joins TRBV15 and TRBJ2-1, with 7 bases fitting TRBD2. Losses at the gene ends were 1 base for V and 5 bases for J; bases not matched to a gene: 5. In germline, CDR1 is LNHNV, CDR2 YYDKDF (reference sequence). The CDR3 has 15 residues. The CDR3 region has the DNA TGTGCCACCAGCAGAGCTAGCGGACCCAACAATGAGCAGTTCTTC. This translates into CATSRASGPNNEQFF.

The chain links TRBV28 to TRBJ2-7; 7 bases line up with TRBD1. The length of the CDR3 is 14 residues. Germline loops: CDR1 MDHEN, CDR2 SYDVKM. The trim removed 5 bases at V and 3 bases at J, leaving 7 bases unmatched. The CDR3 sequence is CASSPDRRIYEQYF. CDR3 DNA: TGTGCCAGCAGTCCGGACAGGAGGATCTACGAGCAGTACTTC.

The J gene is TRBJ2-1, the V gene TRBV5-4; 7 positions match TRBD2. The V gene end was trimmed by 0 bases and the J gene end by 7 bases; junction bases not matched to a gene: 10. The V gene's germline CDR1 is SGHNT and CDR2 YYREEE (reference sequence). The CDR3 extends over 16 amino acids. CDR3 sequence reads: CASSLAVAGVGNEQFF. The CDR3 region has the DNA TGTGCCAGCAGCTTGGCCGTCGCGGGAGTGGGTAATGAGCAGTTCTTC.